This T cell receptor (beta chain) came from a study of T cells in Graves' hyperthyroidism and ophthalmopathy. Overall study results and limits: From stable hyperthyroidism, ophthalmopathy was set apart by a 13 V-J model. Blood also contained most expanded thyroid clonotypes above 0.001.

V was trimmed by 10 bases and J by 2 bases, leaving 11 bases between them. The CDR3 has 13 amino acids. Germline lookup yields CDR1 KGHDR and CDR2 SFDVKD. There were TCR beta CDR3 regions amplified from RNA transcripts. Researchers ran a first-round RT-PCR on the TCR CDR3 using the HTBI primer set. TCRdb reprocessed the multiplex PCR reads with MiXCR, giving one entry per CDR3 protein. The data contain more than 550,000 distinct CDR3 sequences, 45% of them singletons. In regard to this clonotype: Its antigen is currently unknown.

This TCR derives from an adult man with Graves' disease, either hyperthyroidism or ophthalmopathy (not recorded which). The source material was peripheral blood or thyroid tissue (not recorded which). J is TRBJ1-5 and V is TRBV24-1, with a weak D call TRBD1 (5 bases). CDR3 amino acids: CATAGDGNQPQHF. DNA of the CDR3: TGTGCCACAGCTGGGGACGGCAATCAGCCCCAGCATTTT.